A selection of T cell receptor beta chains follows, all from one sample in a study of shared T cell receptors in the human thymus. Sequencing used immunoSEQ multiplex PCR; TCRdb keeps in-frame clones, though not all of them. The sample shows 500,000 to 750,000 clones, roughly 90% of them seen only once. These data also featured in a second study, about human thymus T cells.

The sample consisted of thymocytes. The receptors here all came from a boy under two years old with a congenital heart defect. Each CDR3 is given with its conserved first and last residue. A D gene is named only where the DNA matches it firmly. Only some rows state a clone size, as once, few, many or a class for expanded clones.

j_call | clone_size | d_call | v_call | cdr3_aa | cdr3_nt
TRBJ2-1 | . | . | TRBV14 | CASSPLLEMDEQFF | TGTGCCAGCAGCCCTTTACTGGAGATGGATGAGCAGTTCTTC
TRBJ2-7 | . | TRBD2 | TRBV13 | CASSQGLAGGPDYEQYF | TGTGCCAGCAGCCAAGGACTAGCGGGAGGGCCCGACTACGAGCAGTACTTC
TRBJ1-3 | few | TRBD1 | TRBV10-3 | CAISRNRDRAGNTIYF | TGTGCCATCAGCCGGAACCGGGACAGGGCTGGAAACACCATATATTTT
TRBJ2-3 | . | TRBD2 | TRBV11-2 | CASSLLLAGLDTQYF | TGTGCCAGCAGCTTACTACTAGCGGGACTAGATACGCAGTATTTT
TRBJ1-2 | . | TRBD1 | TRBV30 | CAWMSRPLGQGASGYTF | TGTGCCTGGATGTCTCGCCCTTTGGGACAGGGGGCGAGCGGCTACACCTTC
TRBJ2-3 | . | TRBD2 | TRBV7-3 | CASSLGGSGTDTQYF | TGTGCCAGCAGCTTAGGCGGGAGTGGCACAGATACGCAGTATTTT
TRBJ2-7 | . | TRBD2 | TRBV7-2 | CASSYPAGGVPYEQYF | TGTGCCAGCAGTTACCCAGCGGGAGGGGTCCCCTACGAGCAGTACTTC
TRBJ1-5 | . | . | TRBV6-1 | CASSAKHKTQSNQPQHF | TGTGCCAGCAGTGCCAAACATAAGACACAGAGCAATCAGCCCCAGCATTTT
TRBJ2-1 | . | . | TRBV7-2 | CASSLFGGTSYNEQFF | TGTGCCAGCAGCTTATTTGGCGGCACCTCCTACAATGAGCAGTTCTTC
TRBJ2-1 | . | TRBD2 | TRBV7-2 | CASSLGLAGGGWGNEQFF | TGTGCCAGCAGCTTAGGGCTAGCGGGAGGGGGATGGGGCAATGAGCAGTTCTTC
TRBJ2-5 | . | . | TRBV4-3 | CASSQDLYRAETQYF | TGCGCCAGCAGCCAAGATCTGTACAGGGCGGAGACCCAGTACTTC
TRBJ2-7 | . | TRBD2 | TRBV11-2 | CASSSTSGRAWAYEQYF | TGTGCCAGCAGCTCAACTAGCGGGAGGGCCTGGGCCTACGAGCAGTACTTC
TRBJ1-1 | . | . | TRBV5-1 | CASSLVRGAGTEAFF | TGCGCCAGCAGCTTGGTACGGGGGGCCGGGACTGAAGCTTTCTTT
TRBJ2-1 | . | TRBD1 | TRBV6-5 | CASTRRDRGYNEQFF | TGTGCCAGCACGAGGAGGGACAGGGGTTACAATGAGCAGTTCTTC
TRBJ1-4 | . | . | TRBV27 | CASSQGGGDEKLFF | TGTGCCAGCAGTCAAGGGGGAGGGGATGAAAAACTGTTTTTT
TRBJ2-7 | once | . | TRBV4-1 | CASSQDFPPLGTYEQYF | TGCGCCAGCAGCCAAGATTTCCCGCCCTTGGGCACCTACGAGCAGTACTTC
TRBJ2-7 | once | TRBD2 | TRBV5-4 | CASSSKTSHEQYF | TGTGCCAGCAGTTCCAAGACTAGCCACGAGCAGTACTTC
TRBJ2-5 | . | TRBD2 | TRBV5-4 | CASSYEREGRRETQYF | TGTGCCAGCAGCTACGAGCGGGAGGGAAGGAGAGAGACCCAGTACTTC
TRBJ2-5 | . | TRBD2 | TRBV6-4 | CASKVASGSFETQYF | TGTGCCAGCAAGGTCGCGAGCGGGAGTTTTGAGACCCAGTACTTC
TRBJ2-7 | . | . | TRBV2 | CASSVQTRRYEQYF | TGTGCCAGCAGTGTACAGACTAGGAGGTACGAGCAGTACTTC
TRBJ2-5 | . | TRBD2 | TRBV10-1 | CASSESRTSRQETQYF | TGCGCCAGCAGTGAGTCCCGGACTAGCAGACAAGAGACCCAGTACTTC
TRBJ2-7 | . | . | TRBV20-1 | CSAILYEQYF | TGCAGTGCTATCCTATACGAGCAGTACTTC
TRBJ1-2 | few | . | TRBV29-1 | CSVEDHGYPRGYTF | TGCAGCGTTGAAGATCATGGGTACCCGAGGGGCTACACCTTC
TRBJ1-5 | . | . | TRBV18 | CARPDGTKENQPQHF | TGTGCCAGGCCCGACGGGACAAAAGAAAATCAGCCCCAGCATTTT
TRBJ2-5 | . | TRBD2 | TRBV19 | CASSIETSGTQETQYF | TGTGCCAGTAGTATAGAGACTAGCGGGACCCAAGAGACCCAGTACTTC
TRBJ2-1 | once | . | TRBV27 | CASSYSSGGCEFF | TGTGCCAGCAGTTACAGCTCCGGGGGTTGTGAGTTCTTC
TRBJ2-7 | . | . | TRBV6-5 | CASSYSGPGSHEQYF | TGTGCCAGCAGTTACTCGGGGCCAGGGTCGCACGAGCAGTACTTC
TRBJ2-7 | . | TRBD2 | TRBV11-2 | CASSLVGMRREGQLYEQYF | TGTGCCAGCAGCTTAGTGGGGATGAGGCGGGAGGGCCAGTTGTACGAGCAGTACTTC
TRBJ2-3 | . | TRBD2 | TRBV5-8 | CASSQAGGRESTDTQYF | TGTGCCAGCAGCCAAGCGGGAGGGAGGGAATCCACAGATACGCAGTATTTT
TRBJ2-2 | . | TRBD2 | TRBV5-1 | CASSLEASGMNGERNTGELFF | TGCGCCAGCAGCTTGGAGGCTAGCGGGATGAACGGGGAACGGAACACCGGGGAGCTGTTTTTT
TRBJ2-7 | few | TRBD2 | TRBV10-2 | CASRDSGRAYEQYF | TGCGCCAGCAGGGATAGCGGGAGGGCTTACGAGCAGTACTTC
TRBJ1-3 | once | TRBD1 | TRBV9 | CASSAQGVTGNTIYF | TGTGCCAGCAGCGCCCAGGGGGTGACTGGAAACACCATATATTTT
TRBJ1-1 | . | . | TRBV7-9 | CASSPLDRNTEAFF | TGTGCCAGCAGCCCCCTGGACAGGAACACTGAAGCTTTCTTT
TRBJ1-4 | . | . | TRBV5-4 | CASSLGVGRFEKLFF | TGTGCCAGCAGCTTGGGTGTAGGGAGGTTTGAAAAACTGTTTTTT